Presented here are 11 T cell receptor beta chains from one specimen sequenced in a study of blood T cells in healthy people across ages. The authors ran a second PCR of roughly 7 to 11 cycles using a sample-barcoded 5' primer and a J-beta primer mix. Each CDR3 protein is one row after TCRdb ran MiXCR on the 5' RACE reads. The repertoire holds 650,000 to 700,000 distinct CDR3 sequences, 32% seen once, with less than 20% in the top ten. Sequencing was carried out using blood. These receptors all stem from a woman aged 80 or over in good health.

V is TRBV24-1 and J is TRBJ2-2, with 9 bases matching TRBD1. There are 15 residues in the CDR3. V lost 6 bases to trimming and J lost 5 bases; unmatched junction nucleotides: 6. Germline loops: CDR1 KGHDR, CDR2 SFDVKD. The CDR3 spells CATSSGQGGTGELFF. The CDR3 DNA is TGTGCCACCAGTTCGGGACAGGGAGGAACCGGGGAGCTGTTTTTT.

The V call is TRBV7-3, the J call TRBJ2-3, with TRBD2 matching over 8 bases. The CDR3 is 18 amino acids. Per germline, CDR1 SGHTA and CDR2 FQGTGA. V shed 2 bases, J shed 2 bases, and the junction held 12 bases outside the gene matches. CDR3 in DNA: TGTGCCAGCAGCTTAGGATCTCGGGGCGGGGGGACCACAGATACGCAGTATTTT. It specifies CASSLGSRGGGTTDTQYF. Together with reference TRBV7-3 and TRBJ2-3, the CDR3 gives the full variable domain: GAGVSQTPSNKVTEKGKYVELRCDPISGHTALYWYRQSLGQGPEFLIYFQGTGAADDSGLPNDRFFAVRPEGSVSTLKIQRTERGDSAVYLCASSLGSRGGGTTDTQYFGPGTRLTVL.

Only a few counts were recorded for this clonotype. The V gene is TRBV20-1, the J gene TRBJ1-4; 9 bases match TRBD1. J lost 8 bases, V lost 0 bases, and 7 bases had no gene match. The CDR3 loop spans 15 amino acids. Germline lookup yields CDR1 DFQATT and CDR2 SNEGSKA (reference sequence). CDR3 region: CSARDLRTGVEKLFF. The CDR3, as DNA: TGCAGTGCTAGAGATCTCAGGACAGGGGTAGAAAAACTGTTTTTT.

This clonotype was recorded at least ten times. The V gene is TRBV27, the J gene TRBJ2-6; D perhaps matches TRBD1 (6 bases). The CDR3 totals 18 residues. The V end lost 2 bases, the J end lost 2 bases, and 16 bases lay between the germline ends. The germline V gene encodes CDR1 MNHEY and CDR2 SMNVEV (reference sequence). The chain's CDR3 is CASSLGGRGNPGANVLTF. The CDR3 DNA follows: TGTGCCAGCAGTTTAGGAGGCAGGGGAAACCCTGGGGCCAACGTCCTGACTTTC. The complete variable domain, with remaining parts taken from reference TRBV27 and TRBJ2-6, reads EAQVTQNPRYLITVTGKKLTVTCSQNMNHEYMSWYRQDPGLGLRQIYYSMNVEVTDKGDVPEGYKVSRKEKRNFPLILESPSPNQTSLYFCASSLGGRGNPGANVLTFGAGSRLTVL.

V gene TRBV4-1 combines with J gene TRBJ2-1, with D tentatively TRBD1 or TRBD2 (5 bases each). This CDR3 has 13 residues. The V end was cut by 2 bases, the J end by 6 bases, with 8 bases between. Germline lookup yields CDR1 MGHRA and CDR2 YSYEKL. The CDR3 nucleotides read TGCGCCAGCAGCCAACGGGACCGCAATGAGCAGTTCTTC. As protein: CASSQRDRNEQFF.

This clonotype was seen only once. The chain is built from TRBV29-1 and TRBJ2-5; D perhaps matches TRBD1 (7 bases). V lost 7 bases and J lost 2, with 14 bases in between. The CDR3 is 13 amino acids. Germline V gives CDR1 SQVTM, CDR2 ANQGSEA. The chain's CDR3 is CSACRGVQETQYF. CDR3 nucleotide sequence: TGCAGCGCTTGCAGGGGGGTACAAGAGACCCAGTACTTC.

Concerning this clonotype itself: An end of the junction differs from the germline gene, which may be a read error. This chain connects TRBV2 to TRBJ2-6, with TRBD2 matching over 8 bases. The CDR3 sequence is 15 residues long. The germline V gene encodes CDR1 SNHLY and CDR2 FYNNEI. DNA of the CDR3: TGTGCCGGCAGTGGAGCGGGGGCTGGGGCCAACGTCCTGACTTTC. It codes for CAGSGAGAGANVLTF. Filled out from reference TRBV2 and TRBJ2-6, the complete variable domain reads EPEVTQTPSHQVTQMGQEVILRCVPISNHLYFYWYRQILGQKVEFLVSFYNNEISEKSEIFDDQFSVERPDGSNFTLKIRSTKLEDSAMYFCAGSGAGAGANVLTFGAGSRLTVL.

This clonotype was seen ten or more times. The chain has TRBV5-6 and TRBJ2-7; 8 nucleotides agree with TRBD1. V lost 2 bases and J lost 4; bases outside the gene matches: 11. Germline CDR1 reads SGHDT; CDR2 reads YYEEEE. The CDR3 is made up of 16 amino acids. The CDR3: CASSFDRGQVPYEQYF. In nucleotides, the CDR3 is TGTGCCAGCAGCTTTGACCGGGGACAGGTTCCTTACGAGCAGTACTTC.

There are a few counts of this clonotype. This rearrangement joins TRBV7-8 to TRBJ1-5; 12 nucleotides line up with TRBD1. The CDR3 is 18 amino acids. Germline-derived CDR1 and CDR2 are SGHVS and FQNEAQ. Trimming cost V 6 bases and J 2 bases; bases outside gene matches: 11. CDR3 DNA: TGTGCCAGCAGTTTTACCGGGACAGGGGGCGTAGGCAATCAGCCCCAGCATTTT. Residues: CASSFTGTGGVGNQPQHF.

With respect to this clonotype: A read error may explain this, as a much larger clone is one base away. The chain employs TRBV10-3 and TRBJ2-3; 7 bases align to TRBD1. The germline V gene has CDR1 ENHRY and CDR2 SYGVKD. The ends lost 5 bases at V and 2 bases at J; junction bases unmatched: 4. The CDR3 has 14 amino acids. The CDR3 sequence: CAISRGQITDTQYF. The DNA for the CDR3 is TGTGCCATCAGTAGGGGACAGATCACAGATACGCAGTATTTT.

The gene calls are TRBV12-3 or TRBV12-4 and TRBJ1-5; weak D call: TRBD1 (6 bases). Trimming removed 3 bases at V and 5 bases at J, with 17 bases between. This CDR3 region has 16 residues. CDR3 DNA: TGTGCCAGCAGTTTCCCCACAGGGACCCTTTATCAGCCCCAGCATTTT. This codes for CASSFPTGTLYQPQHF.